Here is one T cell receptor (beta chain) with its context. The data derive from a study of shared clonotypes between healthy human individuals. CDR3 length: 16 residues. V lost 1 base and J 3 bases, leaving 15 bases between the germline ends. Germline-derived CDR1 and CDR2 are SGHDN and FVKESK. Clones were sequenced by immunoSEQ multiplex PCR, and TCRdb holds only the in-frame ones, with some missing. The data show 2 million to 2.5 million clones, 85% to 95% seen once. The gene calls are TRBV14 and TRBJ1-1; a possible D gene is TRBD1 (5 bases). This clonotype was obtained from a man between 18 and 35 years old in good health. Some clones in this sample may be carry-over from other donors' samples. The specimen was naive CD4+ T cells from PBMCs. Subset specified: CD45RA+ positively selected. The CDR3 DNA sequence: TGTGCCAGCAGCCAAGGTGGGGGACGGGCAGACACTGAAGCTTTCTTT. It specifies CASSQGGGRADTEAFF.